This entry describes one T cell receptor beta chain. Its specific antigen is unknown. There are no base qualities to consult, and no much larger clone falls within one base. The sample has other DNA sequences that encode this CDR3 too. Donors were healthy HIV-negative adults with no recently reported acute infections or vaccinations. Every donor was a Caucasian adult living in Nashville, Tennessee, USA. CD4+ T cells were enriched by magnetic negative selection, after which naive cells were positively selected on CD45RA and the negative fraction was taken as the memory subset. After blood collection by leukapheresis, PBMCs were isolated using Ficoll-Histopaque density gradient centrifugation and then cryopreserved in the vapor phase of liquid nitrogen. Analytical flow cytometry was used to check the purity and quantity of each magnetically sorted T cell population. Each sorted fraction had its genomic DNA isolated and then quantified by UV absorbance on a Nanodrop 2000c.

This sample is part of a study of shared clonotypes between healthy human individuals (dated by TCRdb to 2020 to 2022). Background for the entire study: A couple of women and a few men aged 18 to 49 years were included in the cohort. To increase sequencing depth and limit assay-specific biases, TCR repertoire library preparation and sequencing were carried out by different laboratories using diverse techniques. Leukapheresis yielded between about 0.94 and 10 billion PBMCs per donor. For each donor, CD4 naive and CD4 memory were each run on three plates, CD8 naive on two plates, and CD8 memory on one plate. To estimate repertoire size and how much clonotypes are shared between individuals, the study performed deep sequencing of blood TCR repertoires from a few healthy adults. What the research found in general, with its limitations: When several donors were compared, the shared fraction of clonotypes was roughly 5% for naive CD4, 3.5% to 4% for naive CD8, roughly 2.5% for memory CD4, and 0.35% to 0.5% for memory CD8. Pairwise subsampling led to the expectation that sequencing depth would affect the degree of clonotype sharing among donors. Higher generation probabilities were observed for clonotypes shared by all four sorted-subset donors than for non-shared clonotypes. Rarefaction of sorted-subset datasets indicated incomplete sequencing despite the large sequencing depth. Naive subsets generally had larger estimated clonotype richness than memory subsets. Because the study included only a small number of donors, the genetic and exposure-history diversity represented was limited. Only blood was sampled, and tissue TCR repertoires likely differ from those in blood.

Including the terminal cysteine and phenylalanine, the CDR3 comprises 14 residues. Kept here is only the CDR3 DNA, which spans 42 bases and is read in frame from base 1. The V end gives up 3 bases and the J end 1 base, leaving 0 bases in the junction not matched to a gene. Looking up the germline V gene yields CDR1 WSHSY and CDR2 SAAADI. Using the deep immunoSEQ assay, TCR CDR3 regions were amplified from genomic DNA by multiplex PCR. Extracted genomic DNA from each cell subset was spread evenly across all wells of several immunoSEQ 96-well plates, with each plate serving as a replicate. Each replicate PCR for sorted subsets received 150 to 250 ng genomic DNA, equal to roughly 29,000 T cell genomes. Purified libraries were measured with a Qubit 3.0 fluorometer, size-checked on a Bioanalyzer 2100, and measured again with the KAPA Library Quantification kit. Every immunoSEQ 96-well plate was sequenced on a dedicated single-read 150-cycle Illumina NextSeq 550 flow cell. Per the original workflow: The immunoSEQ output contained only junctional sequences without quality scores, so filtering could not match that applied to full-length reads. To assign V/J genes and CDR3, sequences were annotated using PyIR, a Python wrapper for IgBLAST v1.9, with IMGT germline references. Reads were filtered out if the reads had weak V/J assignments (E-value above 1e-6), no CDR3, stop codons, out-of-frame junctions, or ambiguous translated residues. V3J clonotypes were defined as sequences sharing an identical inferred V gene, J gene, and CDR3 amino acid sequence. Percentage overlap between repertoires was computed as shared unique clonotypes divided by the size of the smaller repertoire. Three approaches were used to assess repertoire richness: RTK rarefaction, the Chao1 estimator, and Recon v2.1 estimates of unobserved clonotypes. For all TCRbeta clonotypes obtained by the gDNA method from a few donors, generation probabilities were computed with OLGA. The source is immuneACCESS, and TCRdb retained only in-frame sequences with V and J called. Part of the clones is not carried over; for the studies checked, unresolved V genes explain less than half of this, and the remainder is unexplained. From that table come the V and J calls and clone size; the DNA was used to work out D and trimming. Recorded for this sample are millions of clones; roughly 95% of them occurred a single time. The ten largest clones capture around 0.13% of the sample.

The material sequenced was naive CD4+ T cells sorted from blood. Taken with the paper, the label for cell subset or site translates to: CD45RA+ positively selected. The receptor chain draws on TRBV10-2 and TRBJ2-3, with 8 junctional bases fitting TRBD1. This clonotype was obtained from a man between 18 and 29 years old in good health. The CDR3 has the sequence CASSEQGGTDTQYF. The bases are TGCGCCAGCAGTGAACAGGGGGGCACAGATACGCAGTATTTT.